This T cell receptor (beta chain) came from a study of blood T cell repertoires in COVID-19 (dated by TCRdb to the early 2020s). Notes on the research overall: Samples from collaborators originated in the United States, Italy and Spain and spanned both the acute and convalescent phases of COVID-19. Samples were obtained from the ongoing ImmuneRACE study (first 160 participants) and from over 1,000 subjects provided by 6 global collaborators. Nearly every sample came with metadata listing a de-identified subject ID, COVID-19 status, age in years and sex. The material from the prospective study consisted of cDNA or gDNA derived from T cells, B-cell-depleted T cells, or PBMCs. The dataset comprised deeply sampled blood TCRbeta repertoires from subjects exposed to, actively infected with, or recovered from COVID-19. A freely available public database, intended as a resource for researchers studying the immune response to SARS-CoV-2, is where the repertoires were released. Where available, HLA class I and class II types were obtained from metadata supplied by the sample provider rather than from assay-based typing.

The collaborating institutions used their own protocols to collect whole blood in K2EDTA tubes. For TCRbeta analysis, collaborators shipped samples as frozen whole blood, isolated PBMCs, or DNA extracted from either of those sample types. For this chain, trimming is 1 base at the V end and 6 bases at the J end, and the number of junction bases without a gene match is 6. Including the terminal cysteine and phenylalanine, the CDR3 comprises 16 residues. Only CDR3 DNA remains: 48 bases, in frame from the first base. From the germline V gene, CDR1 is SGHTA and CDR2 is FQGNSA. TCRbeta CDR3 regions were amplified from genomic DNA using the immunoSEQ Assay, a bias-controlled multiplex PCR. Per the authors' processing: The number of nucleated cells in each sample was estimated by amplification of reference gene primers within the assay. To quantify the absolute abundance of each unique TCRbeta CDR3 rearrangement, sequence reads were collapsed and filtered. For each sample, productive Simpson clonality was calculated by taking the square root of Simpson's diversity index across productive rearrangements. TCRdb obtained this table from immuneACCESS and retained in-frame rearrangements with V and J assigned. These tables miss some clones; where compared with another copy, unresolved V genes account for less than half of the shortfall, and the remainder is unexplained. That table gives V, J and clone size, and the DNA gave D and trimming. In all, the sample holds 200,000 to 250,000 clones, and roughly four fifths of those were seen once. The leading ten clones occupy around 1.8% of the sample.

Study-wide findings and limitations: The quantity of clinical and demographic metadata differed by source and by participant and was supplied without curation.

A remark on this clone: The target of this receptor is not known. Within one base of it there is no much larger clone, and no base qualities were kept.

The chain joins TRBV7-2 to TRBJ2-1, with 10 central nucleotides matching TRBD2. The origin of this receptor is a woman aged 80 or over with acute or convalescent COVID-19. Sequenced: peripheral blood. The CDR3 loop reads CASSLELAGFRNEQFF. The nucleotides read TGTGCCAGCAGCTTAGAACTAGCGGGATTTCGCAATGAGCAGTTCTTC.